Presented here are 22 T cell receptor beta chains from one specimen sequenced in a study of blood T cell repertoires in COVID-19. Sequenced by immunoSEQ multiplex PCR; TCRdb stores in-frame clones only, minus some. The data show about 280,000 clones, about nine tenths seen once. Sequencing input: peripheral blood. These receptors all stem from a woman aged 25 to 39 with active or convalescent COVID-19.

The rearrangement links TRBV30 to TRBJ1-2; D uncertain. V was trimmed by 0 bases and J by 3 bases, leaving 11 bases between them. The CDR3 runs to 14 residues. CDR1 GTSNPN and CDR2 SVGIG come from the germline V gene (reference sequence). For the CDR3, the DNA is TGTGCCTGGAGTGTAGGGAGTTGGGACTATGGCTACACCTTC. It specifies CAWSVGSWDYGYTF.

The rearrangement links TRBV7-2 to TRBJ1-2; maybe TRBD1 (5 bases). CDR3 length equals 14 residues. V was pared by 3 bases and J by 5 bases, with 13 bases between. Germline V lookup: CDR1 SGHTA, CDR2 FQGNSA. CDR3 region: CASSLGGLGYGYTF. The CDR3 coding sequence is TGTGCCAGCAGCTTGGGGGGACTGGGGTATGGCTACACCTTC.

The chain has TRBV7-9 and TRBJ2-7, with 12 bases aligning to TRBD2. Germline CDR1 reads SEHNR; CDR2 reads FQNEAQ (reference sequence). The CDR3 length is 14 residues. Germline trimming cut 4 bases from V and 5 bases from J; bases unmatched to any gene: 3. The CDR3 protein is CASSSSGGAHEQYF. In nucleotides, the CDR3 is TGTGCCAGCAGCTCTAGCGGGGGGGCGCACGAGCAGTACTTC.

The chain is built from TRBV6-1 and TRBJ2-7; 8 bases line up with TRBD1. CDR3 length: 16 residues. CDR1 is MNHNS, CDR2 SASEGT, per germline. The ends lost 3 bases at V and 2 bases at J; junction bases unmatched: 9. As DNA, the CDR3 is TGTGCCAGCAGTGACCCCATAAACAGGGGGACCTACGAGCAGTACTTC. Its protein product is CASSDPINRGTYEQYF.

This clone was detected only once. The V and J genes are TRBV6-2 or TRBV6-3 and TRBJ2-1; 14 nucleotides match TRBD2. The V segment lost 5 bases and the J segment 0 bases; nucleotides outside the gene matches: 6. Germline CDR1 MNHEY, CDR2 SVGEGT. There are 18 residues in the CDR3. CDR3 in amino acids: CASSTGLAGGSSYNEQFF. DNA for the CDR3: TGTGCCAGCAGTACCGGACTAGCGGGGGGAAGCTCCTACAATGAGCAGTTCTTC.

This chain uses TRBV6-6 with TRBJ2-1, with 8 bases matching TRBD2. Germline CDR1 is MNHNY and CDR2 is SVGAGI (reference sequence). V dropped 6 bases and J dropped 3; count of bases not matched to a gene: 7. This CDR3 is 15 amino acids long. In DNA, the CDR3 is TGTGCCAGCAGGGCGCCCGGGGGGGACTACAATGAGCAGTTCTTC. Encoded protein: CASRAPGGDYNEQFF.

In its sample, this clone was seen a few times. The V gene is TRBV9, the J gene TRBJ2-5; TRBD2 matches at 8 bases. Germline CDR1 and CDR2: SGDLS and YYNGEE. V lost 4 bases, J lost 5 bases, and 4 bases stayed unmatched. This CDR3 is 13 amino acids long. The CDR3 is CASSRGGDETQYF. DNA of the CDR3: TGTGCCAGCAGCCGGGGGGGCGATGAGACCCAGTACTTC.

The chain couples TRBV6-7 to TRBJ1-2, with TRBD1 as a possible D gene (5 bases). TRBV6-7 is an ORF for which the function is uncertain. The ends were cut back, 9 bases at V and 2 bases at J, with 10 bases in the middle. The CDR3 totals 12 residues. CDR3 in amino acids: CARLDRNYGYTF. As DNA, the CDR3 is TGTGCCAGATTAGACAGAAACTATGGCTACACCTTC.

This chain uses TRBV5-1 with TRBJ2-5; 13 positions match TRBD2. J gave up 2 bases and V 4 bases, and 2 bases lay outside the gene matches. The germline gives CDR1 SGHRS, CDR2 YFSETQ. There are 15 residues in the CDR3. CDR3 bases: TGCGCCAGCAGCGGGACTAGCGGGGCTCAAGAGACCCAGTACTTC. Its translation is CASSGTSGAQETQYF.

The chain uses TRBV5-1 and TRBJ1-3; D is undetermined. Germline CDR1 and CDR2: SGHRS and YFSETQ. V lost 4 bases to trimming and J lost 4 bases, with 12 bases between them. This CDR3 is 14 amino acids long. The CDR3, as DNA: TGCGCCAGCAGCCCACGGAGAAGCGGAAACACCATATATTTT. Translating it yields CASSPRRSGNTIYF.

This rearrangement joins TRBV6-6 to TRBJ2-7; 9 bases are a match to TRBD1. Losses at the gene ends were 6 bases for V and 1 base for J; bases not matched to a gene: 7. The germline gives CDR1 MNHNY, CDR2 SVGAGI (reference sequence). CDR3 length: 15 amino acids. CDR3 residues: CASSPTGQGSYEQYF. The DNA for the CDR3 is TGTGCCAGCAGCCCCACCGGACAGGGGTCCTACGAGCAGTACTTC.

The chain couples TRBV6-4 to TRBJ1-1; no reliable D call. V was trimmed by 6 bases and J by 4 bases, leaving 9 bases between them. CDR1 and CDR2 from the germline V gene are MRHNA and SNTAGT. The CDR3 runs 12 residues. CDR3 amino acids: CASRFGGTEAFF. The DNA for the CDR3 is TGTGCCAGCAGGTTTGGAGGCACTGAAGCTTTCTTT.

The gene calls are TRBV30 and TRBJ2-7; a possible D gene is TRBD2 (6 bases). Trimming stripped 4 bases from V and 4 bases from J, with 17 bases between. Germline V gene sequence: CDR1 GTSNPN, CDR2 SVGIG (reference sequence). This CDR3 is 14 amino acids long. The CDR3 DNA reads as TGTGCCTGGAACATGAAGTGGGGGACTTACGAGCAGTACTTC. Translated: CAWNMKWGTYEQYF.

This clone was observed a few times. Other DNA sequences from this sample encode an identical CDR3 as well. The rearrangement links TRBV7-9 to TRBJ1-5, with D perhaps TRBD1 (6 bases). CDR1 and CDR2 from the germline V gene are SEHNR and FQNEAQ (reference sequence). The CDR3 covers 14 residues. V dropped 1 base and J dropped 4 bases, with 8 bases sitting between them. Here the CDR3 reads CASSLGQGNQPQHF. The CDR3 DNA reads TGTGCCAGCAGCTTAGGGCAGGGGAATCAGCCCCAGCATTTT.

The V gene is TRBV27, the J gene TRBJ1-2, with D perhaps TRBD1 (5 bases). CDR1 MNHEY and CDR2 SMNVEV come from the germline V gene (reference sequence). The V gene lost 5 bases and the J gene lost 7 bases, with 14 bases spanning the gap. This CDR3 is built from 13 residues. The CDR3 nucleotides are TGTGCCAGCAGTCCCCAGGGCAAAGGTGGCTACACCTTC. Its translation: CASSPQGKGGYTF.

The chain couples TRBV11-3 to TRBJ1-1; TRBD1 is a possible D gene (6 bases). The CDR3 loop spans 14 amino acids. The germline V and J ends were trimmed by 0 bases and 5 bases, with 10 bases remaining between them. The V gene's germline CDR1 is SGHNT and CDR2 YENEEA. CDR3 in amino acids: CASSLEAQGTEAFF. The CDR3 nucleotides read TGTGCCAGCAGCTTAGAGGCCCAGGGGACTGAAGCTTTCTTT.

CDR3 DNA: TGTGCCAGCAGCTTATTCGGGTTTAGCAATCAGCCCCAGCATTTT. Its translation: CASSLFGFSNQPQHF. The V call is TRBV5-8, the J call TRBJ1-5; D ambiguous. The CDR3 runs to 15 residues. Germline loops: CDR1 SGHTS, CDR2 YDEGEE. The V end lost 2 bases, the J end lost 0 bases, and 9 bases lay between the germline ends.

In the case of this clone: Other DNA sequences in the sample encode the same CDR3. The V gene is TRBV18, the J gene TRBJ1-2, with a tentative D call TRBD1 (6 bases). Deletions cut 2 bases from V and 1 base from J, with 8 bases between. Germline CDR1 is KGHSH and CDR2 is LQKENI. The CDR3 consists of 14 residues. This chain's CDR3 is CASSPGQFNYGYTF. For the CDR3, the DNA is TGTGCCAGCTCACCAGGACAGTTTAACTATGGCTACACCTTC.

This sequence joins TRBV6-2 or TRBV6-3 and TRBJ2-7; 7 nucleotides align to TRBD2. The CDR3 consists of 15 residues. Germline values: CDR1 MNHEY, CDR2 SVGEGT. With 3 bases clipped from V and 1 base from J, the junction kept 6 bases outside the gene matches. The CDR3 here is CASSYGGTISYEQYF. DNA for the CDR3: TGTGCCAGCAGTTATGGGGGGACTATTTCCTACGAGCAGTACTTC.

V usage is TRBV5-1 and J usage is TRBJ1-2, with D possibly being TRBD1 (6 bases). Per the germline V gene, CDR1 is SGHRS and CDR2 is YFSETQ. Trimming left V 4 bases short and J 3 bases short, with 16 bases between. The CDR3 covers 15 residues. CDR3 in amino acids: CASSGRSTGYYGYTF. Written as DNA, the CDR3 is TGCGCCAGCAGCGGGCGTTCGACAGGCTACTATGGCTACACCTTC.

J is TRBJ1-6 and V is TRBV7-2; TRBD1 matches at 7 bases. V dropped 2 bases and J dropped 9; count of bases not matched to a gene: 4. In germline, CDR1 is SGHTA, CDR2 FQGNSA. The CDR3 runs 14 residues. The CDR3 DNA reads as TGTGCCAGCAGCTTAAGGGGGCTGGGTTCACCCCTCCACTTT. Translated: CASSLRGLGSPLHF. Full variable domain (missing parts from reference TRBV7-2 and TRBJ1-6): GAGVSQSPSNKVTEKGKDVELRCDPISGHTALYWYRQSLGQGLEFLIYFQGNSAPDKSGLPSDRFSAERTGGSVSTLTIQRTQQEDSAVYLCASSLRGLGSPLHFGNGTRLTVT.

The chain is built from TRBV15 and TRBJ1-3; D not certain. Between the trimmed V and J ends, which lost 0 bases and 0 bases, there was a span of 9 bases. CDR1 and CDR2 (germline): LNHNV, YYDKDF (reference sequence). The CDR3 has 16 residues. This CDR3 is CATSREGGTSGNTIYF. DNA for the CDR3: TGTGCCACCAGCAGAGAGGGAGGTACCTCTGGAAACACCATATATTTT. Full variable domain (rest looked up from reference TRBV15 and TRBJ1-3): DAMVIQNPRYQVTQFGKPVTLSCSQTLNHNVMYWYQQKSSQAPKLLFHYYDKDFNNEADTPDNFQSRRPNTSFCFLDIRSPGLGDTAMYLCATSREGGTSGNTIYFGEGSWLTVV.